The 24 T cell receptor beta chains listed next were all sequenced from one sample in a study of T cells in Graves' hyperthyroidism and ophthalmopathy. Authors of the study amplified TCR beta CDR3 regions from RNA transcripts. Initially, a first-round RT-PCR of the TCR CDR3 employed the HTBI primer set. TCRdb fed the multiplex PCR reads into MiXCR, producing one record per CDR3 protein. The sample yields hundreds of thousands of distinct CDR3 sequences, 16% seen once. The sample comprised blood. The receptors were sampled from a woman aged 18-29 years with Graves' hyperthyroidism.

This clonotype was seen repeatedly, ten times or more. The chain has TRBV15 and TRBJ1-4; TRBD1 matches 12 bases. CDR1 is LNHNV and CDR2 is YYDKDF in the germline V gene (reference sequence). J was trimmed by 3 bases and V by 4 bases; bases with no gene match: 3. This CDR3 contains 16 residues. The CDR3 DNA sequence: TGTGCCACCAGCATGGGACAGGGGGCGGCTAATGAAAAACTGTTTTTT. This codes for CATSMGQGAANEKLFF.

The CDR3 bases are TGTGCCAGCAGTAGCGGGACAGGGGATAGTCATGGCTACACCTTC. Translated, it gives CASSSGTGDSHGYTF. This sequence joins TRBV6-1 and TRBJ1-2, with TRBD1 matching 10 bases. The CDR3 has 15 amino acids. V was clipped by 5 bases and J by 6 bases; unmatched bases: 9. CDR1 and CDR2 (germline): MNHNS, SASEGT.

The chain recombines TRBV19 with TRBJ1-6; 8 positions match TRBD1. The CDR3 totals 18 residues. Germline CDR1 and CDR2: LNHDA and SQIVND (reference sequence). V was clipped by 4 bases and J by 0 bases; unmatched bases: 8. CDR3 amino acids: CASSTDRGLSSYNSPLHF. DNA of the CDR3: TGTGCCAGTAGTACCGACAGGGGTCTAAGCTCCTATAATTCACCCCTCCACTTT. Drawing the rest from reference TRBV19 and TRBJ1-6, the complete variable domain is DGGITQSPKYLFRKEGQNVTLSCEQNLNHDAMYWYRQDPGQGLRLIYYSQIVNDFQKGDIAEGYSVSREKKESFPLTVTSAQKNPTAFYLCASSTDRGLSSYNSPLHFGNGTRLTVT.

A note on this clonotype: Given a much more abundant clone one base away, this may be a read error. This sequence joins TRBV28 and TRBJ1-5; weak D call: TRBD1 (5 bases). This CDR3 comprises 16 residues. Trimming took off 6 bases at V and 6 bases at J, with 21 bases between the two ends. Germline CDR1 reads MDHEN; CDR2 reads SYDVKM. The CDR3 coding sequence is TGTGCCAGCAGCCACCCCGCGAGGGGAGCCGGTCAGCCCCAGCATTTT. It encodes CASSHPARGAGQPQHF.

This clonotype was seen repeatedly, ten times or more. The chain uses TRBV12-3 or TRBV12-4 and TRBJ2-2; TRBD2 aligns across 12 bases. The CDR3 contains 16 residues. V shed 8 bases and J 6 bases; nucleotides not matched to a gene: 10. Here the CDR3 DNA reads TGTGCCAGCTCCCAGAGGCTAGCGGGAGGGCCCGGGGAGCTGTTTTTT. Translated: CASSQRLAGGPGELFF.

This clonotype was counted ten times or more. The DNA for the CDR3 is TGTGCTAGTGGTTTCGGAATTAGCACAGATACGCAGTATTTT. Translating it yields CASGFGISTDTQYF. This chain links TRBV12-5 with TRBJ2-3; the D is unclear. CDR3 length: 14 amino acids. CDR1 is LGHNT, CDR2 FRNRAP, per germline. With 3 bases removed from V and 0 bases from J, the gap between germline ends came to 7 bases.

This clonotype was counted between two and nine times. The gene calls are TRBV4-2 and TRBJ2-7; D is ambiguous. Germline V gene lookup returns CDR1 LGHNA and CDR2 YNFKEQ. Trimming removed 1 base from V and 3 bases from J, with 10 bases in between. The CDR3 has 14 residues. The CDR3, as DNA: TGTGCCAGCAGCCAAGCCAGCGCTAGCTACGAGCAGTACTTC. It translates to CASSQASASYEQYF.

The chain is built from TRBV12-3 or TRBV12-4 and TRBJ2-1; D remains unclear. The CDR3 runs 16 residues. The ends were cut back, 7 bases at V and 3 bases at J, with 19 bases in the middle. In DNA form, the CDR3 reads TGTGCCAGCACCCCCTCGACCTGGGGTCACTACAATGAGCAGTTCTTC. Translated, it gives CASTPSTWGHYNEQFF.

J is TRBJ2-2 and V is TRBV15, with 8 bases identical to TRBD1. The junction had 5 bases not matched to a gene; V was cut back by 5 bases and J by 6 bases. The CDR3 has 14 amino acids. Germline V lookup: CDR1 LNHNV, CDR2 YYDKDF (reference sequence). Here the CDR3 DNA reads TGTGCCACCAGCGGAGGACAGGGCGCCGGGGAGCTGTTTTTT. It yields the protein CATSGGQGAGELFF.

The DNA for the CDR3 is TGTGCCAGTAGTATAGATCGACAGGTCGATACGCAGTATTTT. Translated, it gives CASSIDRQVDTQYF. The chain has TRBV19 and TRBJ2-3; maybe TRBD1 (6 bases). The CDR3 loop spans 14 amino acids. V was shortened by 0 bases and J by 6 bases, with 10 bases between the two germline ends. Per germline, CDR1 LNHDA and CDR2 SQIVND (reference sequence).

At least ten counts were recorded for this clonotype. The rearrangement links TRBV2 to TRBJ2-1; D may be TRBD1 or TRBD2 (6 bases each). The V gene's germline CDR1 is SNHLY and CDR2 FYNNEI. The CDR3 totals 15 residues. Trimming cost V 1 base and J 1 base, with 8 bases left between them. The CDR3 is CASSEEGGSYNEQFF. The DNA for the CDR3 is TGTGCCAGCAGTGAAGAGGGGGGTTCCTACAATGAGCAGTTCTTC.

In this sample, this clonotype turned up many times. The V call is TRBV11-2, the J call TRBJ2-3; D may match TRBD1 or TRBD2 (5 bases each). Per germline, CDR1 SGHAT and CDR2 FQNNGV. Between the trimmed V and J ends, which lost 2 bases and 2 bases, there was a span of 14 bases. This CDR3 is 16 amino acids long. The CDR3: CASSLWDPIPTDTQYF. CDR3 DNA sequence: TGTGCCAGCAGCTTATGGGACCCCATCCCCACAGATACGCAGTATTTT.

V is TRBV28 and J is TRBJ2-5; the D call may be TRBD1 or TRBD2 (5 bases each). The CDR3 extends over 14 amino acids. Germline loops: CDR1 MDHEN, CDR2 SYDVKM. V was cut by 3 bases and J by 2 bases, with 10 bases left in between. CDR3 nucleotide sequence: TGTGCCAGCAGTTTGTTATGGGGGCAAGAGACCCAGTACTTC. It translates to CASSLLWGQETQYF.

The chain employs TRBV5-4 and TRBJ2-1; possibly TRBD1 or TRBD2 for D (5 bases each). The CDR3 has 20 residues. The V and J ends lost 1 base and 3 bases respectively, with 26 bases between them. Looked up from germline, CDR1 is SGHNT and CDR2 is YYREEE (reference sequence). The DNA for the CDR3 is TGTGCCAGCAGCTTGTATGGGTTCCGGTCCCGTCAGGGAGACTACAATGAGCAGTTCTTC. This translates into CASSLYGFRSRQGDYNEQFF. The full variable domain, rest sourced from reference TRBV5-4 and TRBJ2-1, is ETGVTQSPTHLIKTRGQQVTLRCSSQSGHNTVSWYQQALGQGPQFIFQYYREEENGRGNFPPRFSGLQFPNYSSELNVNALELDDSALYLCASSLYGFRSRQGDYNEQFFGPGTRLTVL.

This clonotype was counted between two and nine times. The rearrangement uses TRBV20-1 and TRBJ2-1; D call uncertain. The CDR3 loop spans 15 amino acids. Trimming took off 0 bases at V and 2 bases at J, with 11 bases between the two ends. Germline CDR1 and CDR2: DFQATT and SNEGSKA (reference sequence). The CDR3 nucleotides read TGCAGTGCTAGAGATCTAAGCAGAACCTACAATGAGCAGTTCTTC. Its translation is CSARDLSRTYNEQFF.

This clonotype was detected many times. The J gene is TRBJ2-3, the V gene TRBV20-1, with D maybe TRBD2 (5 bases). Germline assignment: CDR1 DFQATT and CDR2 SNEGSKA (reference sequence). The CDR3 is 13 residues long. The ends were cut back, 6 bases at V and 4 bases at J, with 14 bases in the middle. DNA for the CDR3: TGCAGTGCCTCCCTGGGGAGTGCAGATACGCAGTATTTT. Translation: CSASLGSADTQYF.

This sequence joins TRBV15 and TRBJ1-6; a possible D gene is TRBD1 (5 bases). The V gene's germline CDR1 is LNHNV and CDR2 YYDKDF (reference sequence). This CDR3 contains 16 residues. The V end lost 1 base, the J end lost 6 bases, and 13 bases lay between the germline ends. The CDR3 is CATSRGYKDINSPLHF. CDR3 nucleotides: TGTGCCACCAGCAGAGGGTATAAGGACATTAATTCACCCCTCCACTTT.

This clonotype was observed a handful of times. The CDR3 protein is CASTLKGSGNSPLHF. CDR3 DNA: TGTGCCAGCACCCTGAAGGGAAGCGGTAATTCACCCCTCCACTTT. The chain has TRBV12-3 or TRBV12-4 and TRBJ1-6; D is unclear. The CDR3 loop spans 15 amino acids. V was shortened by 7 bases and J by 6 bases, with 16 bases between the two germline ends.

This clonotype was seen ten or more times. The gene calls are TRBV12-3 or TRBV12-4 and TRBJ1-2; D unresolved. The CDR3 extends over 14 amino acids. Trimming removed 7 bases from V and 4 bases from J, with 16 bases in between. The CDR3 DNA is TGTGCCAGCAACTCACCCAAGACGGCCTATGGCTACACCTTC. Translated: CASNSPKTAYGYTF.

This clonotype has a count of ten or more. The chain links TRBV7-2 to TRBJ2-3; TRBD2 matches at 7 bases. There are 14 residues in the CDR3. CDR1 is SGHTA, CDR2 FQGNSA, per germline. Trimming cost V 4 bases and J 2 bases; bases outside gene matches: 3. This chain's CDR3 is CASSWEGVTDTQYF. CDR3 DNA: TGTGCCAGCAGCTGGGAGGGCGTCACAGATACGCAGTATTTT.

This clonotype has more than one count but fewer than ten. The V and J genes are TRBV19 and TRBJ1-1; 9 bases match TRBD1. Trimming cost V 9 bases and J 3 bases; bases outside gene matches: 2. The germline CDR1 and CDR2 sequences are LNHDA and SQIVND (reference sequence). This CDR3 spans 12 amino acids. The CDR3 loop is CASGQGYTEAFF. CDR3 coding DNA: TGTGCCAGCGGACAGGGGTACACTGAAGCTTTCTTT.

This clonotype was picked up a small number of times. This chain uses TRBV29-1 with TRBJ2-4; 12 nucleotides align to TRBD2. The CDR3 is 15 amino acids. Unmatched junction bases numbered 9, after V lost 3 bases and J lost 9 bases. Germline CDR1 reads SQVTM; CDR2 reads ANQGSEA. DNA of the CDR3: TGCAGCGTTGAGGGGCTAGCGGGAGGGCCGGGCATTCAGTACTTC. Amino acid sequence: CSVEGLAGGPGIQYF.

V gene TRBV9 combines with J gene TRBJ2-5; D call uncertain. Germline V lookup: CDR1 SGDLS, CDR2 YYNGEE. V lost 0 bases and J lost 3, with 9 bases in between. This CDR3 spans 14 amino acids. The CDR3 sequence is CASSVGGIKETQYF. The DNA for the CDR3 is TGTGCCAGCAGCGTAGGGGGAATTAAAGAGACCCAGTACTTC.

This chain joins TRBV24-1 and TRBJ2-1; 8 positions match TRBD2. CDR1 KGHDR and CDR2 SFDVKD come from the germline V gene. J gave up 7 bases and V 4 bases, and 8 bases lay outside the gene matches. This CDR3 spans 15 amino acids. The CDR3: CATSDISGRGNEQFF. The CDR3 DNA is TGTGCCACCAGTGACATAAGCGGGAGAGGGAATGAGCAGTTCTTC.